These 13 T cell receptor beta chains came from one sample sequenced in a study of cytomegalovirus exposure and HLA in healthy donors (TCRdb year 2017). Library prep was done by the immunoSEQ multiplex PCR assay. The multiplex PCR relied on a mix of 60 forward primers for TCR Vbeta segments and 13 reverse primers for TCR Jbeta segments. TCRdb retrieved this table from immuneACCESS and kept in-frame rearrangements only. Not all clones are present; in checked studies, unresolved V genes account for under half, and no reason is known for the remainder. For this sample there are approximately 61,000 clones; around 61% appear just once. The ten largest clones add up to 3% to 3.5% of the sample. Material: PBMCs. The receptors shown here come from a woman in her 50s in good health and CMV-seronegative.

This clone has more than one count but fewer than ten. This chain links TRBV30 with TRBJ2-6, with D possibly TRBD1 on 6 matching bases. Germline assignment: CDR1 GTSNPN and CDR2 SVGIG (reference sequence). CDR3 length: 14 residues. Trimming stripped 7 bases from V and 1 base from J, with 11 bases between. This CDR3 reads CAYPGASGANVLTF. CDR3 coding DNA: TGTGCCTACCCAGGGGCTTCTGGGGCCAACGTCCTGACTTTC.

Only a few counts were recorded for this clone. The chain combines TRBV5-1 with TRBJ2-7, with 10 bases matching TRBD1. The ends lost 4 bases at V and 6 bases at J; junction bases unmatched: 10. Looked up from germline, CDR1 is SGHRS and CDR2 is YFSETQ. The CDR3 totals 15 residues. This CDR3 reads CASSLEGQGSLEQYF. The DNA of the CDR3 is TGCGCCAGCAGCCTCGAGGGACAGGGGTCCCTCGAGCAGTACTTC.

The chain uses TRBV7-3 and TRBJ2-3; 7 nucleotides align to TRBD1. Germline values: CDR1 SGHTA, CDR2 FQGTGA. The V gene end was trimmed by 0 bases and the J gene end by 8 bases; junction bases not matched to a gene: 8. The CDR3 contains 15 residues. The CDR3 loop is CASSLTPHRGSTQYF. CDR3 DNA: TGTGCCAGCAGCTTAACCCCTCACAGGGGTAGTACGCAGTATTTT. Drawing the rest from reference TRBV7-3 and TRBJ2-3, the complete variable domain is GAGVSQTPSNKVTEKGKYVELRCDPISGHTALYWYRQSLGQGPEFLIYFQGTGAADDSGLPNDRFFAVRPEGSVSTLKIQRTERGDSAVYLCASSLTPHRGSTQYFGPGTRLTVL.

This chain links TRBV29-1 with TRBJ2-7, with TRBD1 as a possible D gene (6 bases). Germline V CDR1 and CDR2: SQVTM, ANQGSEA. With 2 bases removed from V and 0 bases from J, the gap between germline ends came to 14 bases. The CDR3 has 15 residues. Written as DNA, the CDR3 is TGCAGCGTTGAAAGAGGGGGTCAGGGCTCCTACGAGCAGTACTTC. Protein product: CSVERGGQGSYEQYF.

This clone turned up a few times. The rearrangement links TRBV6-5 to TRBJ1-1; possibly TRBD1 for D (5 bases). The CDR3 has 13 amino acids. Trimming took off 6 bases at V and 6 bases at J, with 14 bases between the two ends. CDR1 and CDR2 (germline): MNHEY, SVGAGI. CDR3 coding DNA: TGTGCCAGCAGACCTACAGGTCTCCCTGAAGCTTTCTTT. It is translated as CASRPTGLPEAFF.

The chain employs TRBV20-1 and TRBJ2-1, with 8 bases identical to TRBD2. The CDR3 covers 11 residues. Germline assignment: CDR1 DFQATT and CDR2 SNEGSKA (reference sequence). The trim removed 0 bases at V and 12 bases at J, leaving 1 base unmatched. Here the CDR3 reads CSARDGRGQFF. CDR3 DNA: TGCAGTGCTAGAGACGGGAGGGGGCAGTTCTTC.

This clone was detected only a few times. The chain recombines TRBV7-3 with TRBJ2-3; D possibly corresponds to TRBD2 (5 bases). Germline CDR1 is SGHTA and CDR2 is FQGTGA. V was trimmed by 5 bases and J by 1 base, leaving 13 bases between them. This CDR3 has 15 residues. Here the CDR3 DNA reads TGTGCCAGCAGCCCCGGGGTGGGAGGCACAGATACGCAGTATTTT. Protein: CASSPGVGGTDTQYF.

The chain combines TRBV19 with TRBJ2-7; 7 bases line up with TRBD1. The V gene's germline CDR1 is LNHDA and CDR2 SQIVND (reference sequence). J lost 5 bases, V lost 1 base, and 8 bases had no gene match. This CDR3 is built from 15 residues. The CDR3 spells CASSIGAGTVDEQYF. CDR3 sequence (DNA): TGTGCCAGTAGTATAGGCGCCGGGACAGTCGACGAGCAGTACTTC.

The chain has TRBV4-1 and TRBJ2-3, with D possibly being TRBD2 (7 bases). The V end lost 5 bases, the J end lost 0 bases, and 18 bases lay between the germline ends. Germline-derived CDR1 and CDR2 are MGHRA and YSYEKL. The CDR3 covers 17 residues. CDR3 bases: TGCGCCAGCAGCTCGCGTTCGGGGGGCTCTAGCACAGATACGCAGTATTTT. Translating it yields CASSSRSGGSSTDTQYF.

The sample holds a few counts of this clone. The rearrangement uses TRBV6-5 and TRBJ2-1; D is possibly TRBD2 (6 bases). The CDR3 has 12 residues. The germline V and J ends were trimmed by 2 bases and 12 bases, with 11 bases remaining between them. CDR1 is MNHEY, CDR2 SVGAGI, per germline. The CDR3 nucleotides are TGTGCCAGCAGTTACCGCGGGGACCGGCAGTTCTTC. This sequence encodes CASSYRGDRQFF.

In its sample, this clone was seen a few times. The chain has TRBV5-1 and TRBJ2-3, with 7 bases lining up with TRBD1. This CDR3 comprises 14 residues. Losses at the gene ends were 2 bases for V and 2 bases for J; bases not matched to a gene: 2. Germline V gene sequence: CDR1 SGHRS, CDR2 YFSETQ. Written as DNA, the CDR3 is TGCGCCAGCAGCTTCGGACAGGACACAGATACGCAGTATTTT. Protein sequence: CASSFGQDTDTQYF.

V and J are TRBV19 and TRBJ2-7; 8 nucleotides line up with TRBD1. CDR3 size: 15 residues. V was pared by 5 bases and J by 3 bases, with 9 bases of the junction left unmatched. Per the germline V gene, CDR1 is LNHDA and CDR2 is SQIVND (reference sequence). CDR3 coding DNA: TGTGCCAGTAGTTATCAGGGGGCAGACTTCTACGAGCAGTACTTC. Its protein is CASSYQGADFYEQYF.

CDR3: CASSPRREDGYTF. CDR3 bases: TGTGCCAGCTCACCTCGGAGGGAGGATGGCTACACCTTC. This chain links TRBV18 with TRBJ1-2; unclear D gene. Per the germline V gene, CDR1 is KGHSH and CDR2 is LQKENI. The V end lost 3 bases, the J end lost 6 bases, and 11 bases lay between the germline ends. This CDR3 is built from 13 residues.